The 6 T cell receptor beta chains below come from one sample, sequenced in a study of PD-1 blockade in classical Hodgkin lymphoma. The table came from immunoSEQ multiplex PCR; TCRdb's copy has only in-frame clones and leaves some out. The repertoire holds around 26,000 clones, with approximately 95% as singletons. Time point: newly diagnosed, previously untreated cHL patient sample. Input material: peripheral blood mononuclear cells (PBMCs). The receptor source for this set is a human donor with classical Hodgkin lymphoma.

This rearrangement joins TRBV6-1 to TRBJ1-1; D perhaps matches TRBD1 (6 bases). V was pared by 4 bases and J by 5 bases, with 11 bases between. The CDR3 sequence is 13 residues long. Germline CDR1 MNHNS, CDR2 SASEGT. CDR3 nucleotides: TGTGCCAGCAGTGGCCAGGGGCGGACTGAAGCTTTCTTT. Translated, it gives CASSGQGRTEAFF.

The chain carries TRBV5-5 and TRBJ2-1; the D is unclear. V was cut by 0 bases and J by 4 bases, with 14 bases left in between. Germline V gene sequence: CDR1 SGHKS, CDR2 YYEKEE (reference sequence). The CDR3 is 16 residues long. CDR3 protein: CASSLAAERAYNEQFF. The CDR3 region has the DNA TGTGCCAGCAGCTTGGCCGCAGAACGCGCGTACAATGAGCAGTTCTTC.

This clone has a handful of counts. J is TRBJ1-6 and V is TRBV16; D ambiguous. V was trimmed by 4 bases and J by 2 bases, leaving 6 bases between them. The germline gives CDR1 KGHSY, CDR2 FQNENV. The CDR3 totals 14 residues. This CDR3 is CASSPGPYNSPLHF. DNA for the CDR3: TGTGCCAGCAGCCCCGGACCCTATAATTCACCCCTCCACTTT. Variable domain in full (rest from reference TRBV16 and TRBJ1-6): GEEVAQTPKHLVRGEGQKAKLYCAPIKGHSYVFWYQQVLKNEFKFLISFQNENVFDETGMPKERFSAKCLPNSPCSLEIQATKLEDSAVYFCASSPGPYNSPLHFGNGTRLTVT.

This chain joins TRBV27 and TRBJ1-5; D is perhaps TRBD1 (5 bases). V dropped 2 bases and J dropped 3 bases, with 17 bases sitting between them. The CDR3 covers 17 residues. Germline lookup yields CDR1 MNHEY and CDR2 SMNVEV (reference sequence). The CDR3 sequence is CASSLGGGVQSNQPQHF. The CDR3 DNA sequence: TGTGCCAGCAGTTTAGGAGGAGGGGTACAGTCCAATCAGCCCCAGCATTTT.

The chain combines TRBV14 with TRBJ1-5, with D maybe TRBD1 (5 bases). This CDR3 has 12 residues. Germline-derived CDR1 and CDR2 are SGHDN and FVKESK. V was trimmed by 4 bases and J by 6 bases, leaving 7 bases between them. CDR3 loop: CASSLRGQPQHF. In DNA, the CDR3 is TGTGCCAGCAGCCTGAGGGGTCAGCCCCAGCATTTT. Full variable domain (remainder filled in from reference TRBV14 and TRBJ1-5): EAGVTQFPSHSVIEKGQTVTLRCDPISGHDNLYWYRRVMGKEIKFLLHFVKESKQDESGMPNNRFLAERTGGTYSTLKVQPAELEDSGVYFCASSLRGQPQHFGDGTRLSIL.

CDR3 amino acids: CASSLWTGVSYEQYF. The CDR3 coding sequence is TGTGCCAGCAGCCTCTGGACAGGGGTATCCTACGAGCAGTACTTC. The rearrangement links TRBV5-6 to TRBJ2-7, with TRBD1 matching over 9 bases. Losses at the gene ends were 4 bases for V and 1 base for J; bases not matched to a gene: 6. CDR1 is SGHDT and CDR2 is YYEEEE in the germline V gene. This CDR3 comprises 15 residues.